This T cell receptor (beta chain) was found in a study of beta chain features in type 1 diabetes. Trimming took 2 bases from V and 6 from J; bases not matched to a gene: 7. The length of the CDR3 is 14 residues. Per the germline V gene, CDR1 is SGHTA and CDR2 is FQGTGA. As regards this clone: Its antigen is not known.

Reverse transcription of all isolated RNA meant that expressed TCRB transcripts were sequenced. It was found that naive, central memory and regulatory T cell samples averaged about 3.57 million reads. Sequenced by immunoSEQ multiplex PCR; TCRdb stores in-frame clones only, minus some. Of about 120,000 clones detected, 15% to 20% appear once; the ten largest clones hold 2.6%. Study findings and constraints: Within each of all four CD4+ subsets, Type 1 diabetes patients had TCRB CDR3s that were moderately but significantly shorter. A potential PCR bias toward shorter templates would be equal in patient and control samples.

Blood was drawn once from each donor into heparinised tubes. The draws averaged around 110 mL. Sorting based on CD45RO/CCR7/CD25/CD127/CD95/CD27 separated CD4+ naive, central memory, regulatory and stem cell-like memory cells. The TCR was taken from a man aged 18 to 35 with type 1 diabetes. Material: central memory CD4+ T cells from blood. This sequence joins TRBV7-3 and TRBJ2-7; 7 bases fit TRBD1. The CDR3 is CASSLSRTGSEQYF. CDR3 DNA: TGTGCCAGCAGCTTATCCCGGACAGGAAGCGAGCAGTACTTC.